This T cell receptor (beta chain) was recorded in a study of CD8+CD57+ T cells in acquired aplastic anemia. General study points: Comparison of patients with controls identified about 30 shared CD8+ CDR3 sequences.

TCR beta VDJ combinations and CDR3 sequences were profiled from genomic DNA. One entry per CDR3 protein results from TCRdb running MiXCR on the reads. The sample holds 250,000 to 300,000 distinct CDR3 sequences, about 56% seen once. As regards this clonotype: Its target is unknown.

The V segment lost 6 bases and the J segment 2 bases; nucleotides outside the gene matches: 8. Germline V gene lookup returns CDR1 DFQATT and CDR2 SNEGSKA (reference sequence). The CDR3 contains 14 residues. The chain links TRBV20-1 to TRBJ2-5, with TRBD2 identical over 8 bases. The sequencing input was sorted CD4+, CD8+, or CD8+CD57+ T cells (not recorded which) from PBMCs. This clonotype was obtained from a human donor with severe aplastic anemia or a healthy control (not recorded which). In nucleotides, the CDR3 is TGCAGTGCCTCCCCCTCTAGCGGGCAAGAGACCCAGTACTTC. Translating gives CSASPSSGQETQYF.